This T cell receptor (beta chain) is from a study of regulatory T cells in long-lasting Graves disease. Study information: Graves' patients with a new diagnosis had received antithyroid drugs under 3 months.

The authors built TCR beta libraries using iRepertoire HTBI primers and Arm-PCR of CDR3 regions. TCRdb reprocessed the multiplex PCR reads with MiXCR, giving one entry per CDR3 protein. The sample carries approximately 250,000 distinct CDR3 sequences, around 17% recorded once. Study outcomes and limitations: Compared with new cases, persistent Graves' patients showed reduced TCR diversity.

Time point specified: newly diagnosed GD, antithyroid drugs for less than 3 months. PBMC-derived RNA was used for the TCR library. CDR1 is SNHLY and CDR2 is FYNNEI in the germline V gene. CDR3 length equals 14 residues. Between the trimmed V and J ends, which lost 6 bases and 5 bases, there was a span of 14 bases. This clonotype was counted many times. The antigen is undetermined. This sample comprised peripheral blood mononuclear cells (PBMCs), obtained at new diagnosis, from a patient treated with antithyroid drugs. This TCR derives from a female donor with Graves disease. V is TRBV2 and J is TRBJ1-5; D ambiguous. The CDR3 DNA reads TGTGCCAGCAGCGACGCCACTTTCTATCAGCCCCAGCATTTT. Translated: CASSDATFYQPQHF.